Included here is one T cell receptor beta chain sequence, with context. Its antigen is unknown. Researchers ran the PCR with 60 Vbeta and 13 Jbeta primers. The assay was immunoSEQ multiplex PCR, and TCRdb's table has in-frame clones only and misses some. Among about 160,000 clones, about 80% were seen once, and the ten largest hold roughly 1.5%. CDR1 and CDR2 (germline): SGHRS, YFSETQ. With V trimmed by 5 bases and J by 7 bases, 7 bases remained unmatched. The CDR3 loop spans 14 amino acids. This sample is drawn from a study of cytomegalovirus exposure and HLA in healthy donors. The study's findings and limits: A later examination showed that TCR association rates differed by HLA locus, with DRB1 most and HLA-C fewest.

Sequenced sample: PBMCs. This chain uses TRBV5-1 with TRBJ2-2; 8 bases are shared with TRBD2. The clonotype originates from a man in his forties or fifties in good health and CMV-seronegative. The CDR3 sequence is CASSVSGRGGELFF. CDR3 sequence (DNA): TGCGCCAGCAGTGTAAGCGGGAGAGGCGGGGAGCTGTTTTTT.